This TCR beta chain emerged from a study of blood T cell repertoires in COVID-19. Study context: COVID-19 samples, acute and convalescent, were from the United States, Italy and Spain. PBMCs, B-cell-depleted T cells, or T cells provided the cDNA or gDNA that made up the material.

Original processing notes: Estimation of nucleated cell counts relied on the amplification of reference gene primers. Assay used: immunoSEQ multiplex PCR; TCRdb lists only in-frame clones, some missing. The DNA gave D and trimming, while V, J and clone size come from that table. The data contain about 300,000 clones, about 87% of them singletons. The CDR3 covers 15 residues. The germline V gene encodes CDR1 SNHLY and CDR2 FYNNEI. The V gene end was trimmed by 7 bases and the J gene end by 6 bases; junction bases not matched to a gene: 14. This receptor was obtained from a woman in her thirties who had recovered from COVID-19. Sequenced sample: peripheral blood. This chain joins TRBV2 and TRBJ1-2; 7 bases map to TRBD1. The CDR3 nucleotides read TGTGCCAGCACGGGAAGGGGGCGATCATTAAATGGCTACACCTTC. It yields the protein CASTGRGRSLNGYTF.